The following is a TCR beta chain sequence with its context. The target antigen is unknown. This entry comes from a study of cytomegalovirus exposure and HLA in healthy donors. Points from the study as a whole: An observed cluster of highly shared sequence variants was recorded as a likely sequencing artifact. Later analysis placed DRB1 highest and HLA-C lowest in TCR association rates, which differed by HLA locus. Most observed TCR sequences were rare, whereas some public TCRs were detected in many donors.

The CDR3 loop spans 14 amino acids. Trimming cost V 5 bases and J 1 base, with 11 bases left between them. The germline gives CDR1 SGHVS, CDR2 FQNEAQ. Both 60 Vbeta primers and 13 Jbeta primers went into the PCR. Produced via immunoSEQ multiplex PCR; TCRdb's table is partial and in-frame only. This sample's table has about 200,000 clones. This clonotype was sampled from a girl aged 2 to 9 in good health and CMV-seropositive. The V gene is TRBV7-8, the J gene TRBJ1-1, with a weak D call TRBD1 (5 bases). The specimen was PBMCs. The CDR3 loop reads CASSRRVENTEAFF. The DNA for the CDR3 is TGTGCCAGCAGCCGCAGGGTGGAGAACACTGAAGCTTTCTTT.